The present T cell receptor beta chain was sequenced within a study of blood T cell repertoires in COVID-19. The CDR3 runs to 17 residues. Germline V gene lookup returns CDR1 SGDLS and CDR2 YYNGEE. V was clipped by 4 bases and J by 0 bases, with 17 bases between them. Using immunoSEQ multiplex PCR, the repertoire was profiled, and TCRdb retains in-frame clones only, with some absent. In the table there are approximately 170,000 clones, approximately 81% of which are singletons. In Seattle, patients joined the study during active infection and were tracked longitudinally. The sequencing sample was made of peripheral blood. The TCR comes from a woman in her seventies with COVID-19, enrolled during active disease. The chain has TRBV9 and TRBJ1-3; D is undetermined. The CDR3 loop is CASSPRLADRSGNTIYF. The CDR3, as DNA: TGTGCCAGCAGCCCTCGGCTCGCGGATCGCTCTGGAAACACCATATATTTT.